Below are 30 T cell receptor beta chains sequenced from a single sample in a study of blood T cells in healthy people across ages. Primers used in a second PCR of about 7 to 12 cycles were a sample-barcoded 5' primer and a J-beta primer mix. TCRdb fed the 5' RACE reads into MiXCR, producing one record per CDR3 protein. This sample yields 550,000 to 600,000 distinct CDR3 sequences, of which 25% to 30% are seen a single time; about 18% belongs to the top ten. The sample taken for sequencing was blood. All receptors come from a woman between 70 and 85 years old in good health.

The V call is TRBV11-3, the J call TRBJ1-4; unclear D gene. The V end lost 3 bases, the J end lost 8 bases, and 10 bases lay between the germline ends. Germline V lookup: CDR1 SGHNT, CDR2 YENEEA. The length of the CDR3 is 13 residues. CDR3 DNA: TGTGCCAGCAGCTTCCTTGACCGGGAAAAACTGTTTTTT. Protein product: CASSFLDREKLFF.

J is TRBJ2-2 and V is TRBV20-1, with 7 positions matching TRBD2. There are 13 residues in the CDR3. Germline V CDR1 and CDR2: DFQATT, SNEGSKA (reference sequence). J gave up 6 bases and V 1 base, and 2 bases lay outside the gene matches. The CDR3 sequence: CSARGTSPGELFF. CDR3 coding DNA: TGCAGTGCTAGAGGGACTAGTCCCGGGGAGCTGTTTTTT.

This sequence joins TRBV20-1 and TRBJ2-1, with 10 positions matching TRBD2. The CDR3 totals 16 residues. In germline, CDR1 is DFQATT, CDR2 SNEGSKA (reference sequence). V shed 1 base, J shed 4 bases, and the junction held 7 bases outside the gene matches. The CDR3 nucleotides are TGCAGTGCTAGAGTGTCTAGCGGGGGCCAGTACAATGAGCAGTTCTTC. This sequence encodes CSARVSSGGQYNEQFF.

CDR3 DNA: TGTGCCAGCAGTTTTTTCGGCAATCAGCCCCAGCATTTT. This codes for CASSFFGNQPQHF. The chain couples TRBV12-3 or TRBV12-4 to TRBJ1-5; D is ambiguous. CDR3 size: 13 residues. The V end lost 3 bases, the J end lost 2 bases, and 5 bases lay between the germline ends.

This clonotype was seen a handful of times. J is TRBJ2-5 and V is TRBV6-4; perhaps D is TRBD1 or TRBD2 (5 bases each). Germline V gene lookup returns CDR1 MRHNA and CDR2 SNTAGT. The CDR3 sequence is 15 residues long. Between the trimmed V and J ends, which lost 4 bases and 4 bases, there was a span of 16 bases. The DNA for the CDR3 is TGTGCCAGCAGTGCGTCGTCGGGGCCGGGAGAGACCCAGTACTTC. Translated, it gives CASSASSGPGETQYF.

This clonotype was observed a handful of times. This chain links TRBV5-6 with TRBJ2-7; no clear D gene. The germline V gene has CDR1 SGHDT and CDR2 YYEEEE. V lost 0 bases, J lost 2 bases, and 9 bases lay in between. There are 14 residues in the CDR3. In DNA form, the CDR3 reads TGTGCCAGCAGCTTGGGTAGGAACCCCTACGAGCAGTACTTC. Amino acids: CASSLGRNPYEQYF.

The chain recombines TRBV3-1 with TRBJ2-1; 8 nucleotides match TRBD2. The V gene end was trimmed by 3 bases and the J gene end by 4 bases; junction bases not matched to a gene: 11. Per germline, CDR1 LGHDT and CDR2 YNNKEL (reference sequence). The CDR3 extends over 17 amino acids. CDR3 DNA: TGTGCCAGCAGCCATATAGCGGGGCGTTCGATTTACAATGAGCAGTTCTTC. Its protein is CASSHIAGRSIYNEQFF.

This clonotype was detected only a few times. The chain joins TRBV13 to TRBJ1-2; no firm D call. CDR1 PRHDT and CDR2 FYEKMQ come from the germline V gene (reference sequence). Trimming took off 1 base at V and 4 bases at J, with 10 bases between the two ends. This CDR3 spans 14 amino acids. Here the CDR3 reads CASSLASLSYGYTF. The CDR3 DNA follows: TGTGCCAGCAGCTTAGCCTCTTTGAGCTATGGCTACACCTTC.

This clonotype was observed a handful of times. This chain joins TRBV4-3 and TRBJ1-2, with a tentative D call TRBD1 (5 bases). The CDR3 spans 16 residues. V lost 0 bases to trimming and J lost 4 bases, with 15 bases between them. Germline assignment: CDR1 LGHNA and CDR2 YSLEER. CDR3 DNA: TGCGCCAGCAGCCAAGATCGGGGGGGGATTCGCTATGGCTACACCTTC. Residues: CASSQDRGGIRYGYTF.

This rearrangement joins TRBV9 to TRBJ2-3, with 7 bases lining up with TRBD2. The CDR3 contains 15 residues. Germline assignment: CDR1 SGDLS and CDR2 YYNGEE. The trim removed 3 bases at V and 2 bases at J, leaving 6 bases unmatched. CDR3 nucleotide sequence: TGTGCCAGCAGCGCCTGGGAGGGGTACACAGATACGCAGTATTTT. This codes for CASSAWEGYTDTQYF.

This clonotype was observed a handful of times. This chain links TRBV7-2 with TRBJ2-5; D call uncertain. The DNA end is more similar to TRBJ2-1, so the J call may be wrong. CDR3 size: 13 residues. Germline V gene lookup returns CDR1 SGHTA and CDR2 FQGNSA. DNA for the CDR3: TGTGCCAGCAGCTTATGGGCCCAGAATGAGCAGTTCTTC. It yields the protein CASSLWAQNEQFF.

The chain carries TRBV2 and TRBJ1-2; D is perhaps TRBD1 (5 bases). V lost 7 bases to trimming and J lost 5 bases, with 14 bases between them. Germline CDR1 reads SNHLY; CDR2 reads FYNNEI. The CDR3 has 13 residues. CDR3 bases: TGTGCCAGCACGACAGCTACCTATTATGGCTACACCTTC. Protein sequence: CASTTATYYGYTF.

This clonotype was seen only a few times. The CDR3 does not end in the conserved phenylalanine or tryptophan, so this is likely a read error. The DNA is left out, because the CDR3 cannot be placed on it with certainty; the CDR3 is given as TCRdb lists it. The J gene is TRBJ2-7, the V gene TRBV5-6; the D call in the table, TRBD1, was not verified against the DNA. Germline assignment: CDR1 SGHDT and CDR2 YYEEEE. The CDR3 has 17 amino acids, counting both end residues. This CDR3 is CASSSRTGGFREQYFGP.

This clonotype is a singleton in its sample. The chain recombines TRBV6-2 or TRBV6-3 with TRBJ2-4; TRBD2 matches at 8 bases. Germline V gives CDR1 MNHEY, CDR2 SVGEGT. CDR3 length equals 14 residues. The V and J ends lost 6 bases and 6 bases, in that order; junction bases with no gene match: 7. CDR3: CASRLAGTPNIQYF. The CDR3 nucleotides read TGTGCCAGCAGATTAGCGGGGACCCCAAACATTCAGTACTTC.

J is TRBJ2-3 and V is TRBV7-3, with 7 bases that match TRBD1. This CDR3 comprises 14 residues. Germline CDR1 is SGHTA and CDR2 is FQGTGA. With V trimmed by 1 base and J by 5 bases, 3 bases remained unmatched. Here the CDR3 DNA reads TGTGCCAGCAGCTTAAAGGGGGCATTAGATACGCAGTATTTT. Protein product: CASSLKGALDTQYF.

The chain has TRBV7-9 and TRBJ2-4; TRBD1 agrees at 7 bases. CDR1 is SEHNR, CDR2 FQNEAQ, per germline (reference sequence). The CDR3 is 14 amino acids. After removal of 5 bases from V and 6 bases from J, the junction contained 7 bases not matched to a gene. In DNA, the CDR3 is TGTGCCAGCAGCCCCGGGACAGATAGAAACATTCAGTACTTC. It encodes CASSPGTDRNIQYF.

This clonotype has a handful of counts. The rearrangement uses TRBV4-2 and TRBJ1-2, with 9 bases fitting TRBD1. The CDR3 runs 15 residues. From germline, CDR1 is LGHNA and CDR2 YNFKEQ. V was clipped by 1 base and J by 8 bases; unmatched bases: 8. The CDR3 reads CASSQGGQGARGYTF. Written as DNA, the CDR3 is TGTGCCAGCAGCCAAGGGGGACAGGGAGCTCGGGGCTACACCTTC.

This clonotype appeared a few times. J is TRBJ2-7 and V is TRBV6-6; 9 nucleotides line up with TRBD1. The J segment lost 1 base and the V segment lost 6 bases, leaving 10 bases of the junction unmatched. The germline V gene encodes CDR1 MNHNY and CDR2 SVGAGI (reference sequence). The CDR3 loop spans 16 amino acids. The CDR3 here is CASRGTGSRVSYEQYF. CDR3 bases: TGTGCCAGCAGAGGGACAGGGAGTAGGGTTTCCTACGAGCAGTACTTC.

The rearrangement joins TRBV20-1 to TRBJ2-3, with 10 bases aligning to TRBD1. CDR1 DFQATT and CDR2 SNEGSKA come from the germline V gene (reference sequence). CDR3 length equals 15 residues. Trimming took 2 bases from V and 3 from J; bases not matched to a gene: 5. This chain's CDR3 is CSARRTGGNTDTQYF. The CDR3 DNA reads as TGCAGTGCTAGAAGGACAGGGGGAAATACAGATACGCAGTATTTT.

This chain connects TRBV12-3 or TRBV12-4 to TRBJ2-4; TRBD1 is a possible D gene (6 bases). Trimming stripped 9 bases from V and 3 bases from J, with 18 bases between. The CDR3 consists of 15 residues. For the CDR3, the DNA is TGTGCCAGAACCCAAAGCGCAGGGGTCAAAAACATTCAGTACTTC. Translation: CARTQSAGVKNIQYF.

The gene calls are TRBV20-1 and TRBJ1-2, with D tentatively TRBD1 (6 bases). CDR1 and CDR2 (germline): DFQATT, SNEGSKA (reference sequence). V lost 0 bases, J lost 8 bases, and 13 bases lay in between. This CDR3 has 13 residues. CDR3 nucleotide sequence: TGCAGTGCTAGAGAAAACAGGGTCCAAGGCTACACCTTC. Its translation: CSARENRVQGYTF.

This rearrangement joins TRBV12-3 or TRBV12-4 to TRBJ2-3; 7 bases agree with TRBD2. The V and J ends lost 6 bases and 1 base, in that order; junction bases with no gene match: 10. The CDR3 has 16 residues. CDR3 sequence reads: CASRPLKRGGTDTQYF. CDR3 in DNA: TGTGCCAGCAGGCCACTAAAGCGGGGTGGCACAGATACGCAGTATTTT.

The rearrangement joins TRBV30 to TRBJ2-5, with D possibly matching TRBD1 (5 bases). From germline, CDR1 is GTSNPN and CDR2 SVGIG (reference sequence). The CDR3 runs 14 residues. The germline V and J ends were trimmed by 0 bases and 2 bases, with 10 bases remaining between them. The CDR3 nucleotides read TGTGCCTGGAGTGTTCTGTGGACACAAGAGACCCAGTACTTC. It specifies CAWSVLWTQETQYF.

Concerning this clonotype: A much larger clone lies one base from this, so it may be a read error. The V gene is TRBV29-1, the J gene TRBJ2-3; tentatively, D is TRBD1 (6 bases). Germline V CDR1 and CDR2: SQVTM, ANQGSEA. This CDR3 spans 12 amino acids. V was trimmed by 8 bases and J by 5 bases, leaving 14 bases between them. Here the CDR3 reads CSLAGAGDTQYF. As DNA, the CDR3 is TGCAGCTTAGCAGGGGCGGGAGATACGCAGTATTTT.

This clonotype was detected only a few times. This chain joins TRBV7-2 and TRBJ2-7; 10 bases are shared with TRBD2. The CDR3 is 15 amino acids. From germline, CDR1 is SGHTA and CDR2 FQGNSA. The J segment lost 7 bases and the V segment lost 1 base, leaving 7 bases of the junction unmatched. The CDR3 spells CASSLVLAGEMEQYF. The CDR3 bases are TGTGCCAGCAGCTTAGTTCTAGCGGGGGAGATGGAGCAGTACTTC. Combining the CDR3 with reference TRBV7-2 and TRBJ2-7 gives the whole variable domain GAGVSQSPSNKVTEKGKDVELRCDPISGHTALYWYRQSLGQGLEFLIYFQGNSAPDKSGLPSDRFSAERTGGSVSTLTIQRTQQEDSAVYLCASSLVLAGEMEQYFGPGTRLTVT.

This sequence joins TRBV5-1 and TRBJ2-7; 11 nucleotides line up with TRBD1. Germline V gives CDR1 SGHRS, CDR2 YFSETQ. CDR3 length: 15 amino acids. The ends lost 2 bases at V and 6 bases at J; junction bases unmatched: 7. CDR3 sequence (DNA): TGCGCCAGCAGCTTTCCGGGACAGGGGGGAGGCGAGCAGTACTTC. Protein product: CASSFPGQGGGEQYF.

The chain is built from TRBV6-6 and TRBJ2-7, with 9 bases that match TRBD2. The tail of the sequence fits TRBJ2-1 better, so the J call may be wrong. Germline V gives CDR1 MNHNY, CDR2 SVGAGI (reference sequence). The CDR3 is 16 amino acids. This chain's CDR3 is CASSRELAGGNNEQFF. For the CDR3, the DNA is TGTGCCAGCAGCCGAGAACTAGCGGGCGGAAACAATGAGCAGTTCTTC.

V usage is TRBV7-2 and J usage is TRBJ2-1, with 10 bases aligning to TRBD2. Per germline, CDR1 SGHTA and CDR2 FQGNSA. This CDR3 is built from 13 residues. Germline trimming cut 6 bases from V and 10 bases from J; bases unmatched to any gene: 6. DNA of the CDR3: TGTGCCAGCAGAGCTGCTAGCGGGGGCGAGCAGTTCTTC. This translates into CASRAASGGEQFF. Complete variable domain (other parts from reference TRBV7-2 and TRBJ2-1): GAGVSQSPSNKVTEKGKDVELRCDPISGHTALYWYRQSLGQGLEFLIYFQGNSAPDKSGLPSDRFSAERTGGSVSTLTIQRTQQEDSAVYLCASRAASGGEQFFGPGTRLTVL.

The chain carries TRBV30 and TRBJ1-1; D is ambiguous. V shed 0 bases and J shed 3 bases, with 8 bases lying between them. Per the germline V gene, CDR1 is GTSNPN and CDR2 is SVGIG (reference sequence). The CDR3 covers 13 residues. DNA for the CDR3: TGTGCCTGGAGTGTACGGGGTGACACTGAAGCTTTCTTT. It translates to CAWSVRGDTEAFF.

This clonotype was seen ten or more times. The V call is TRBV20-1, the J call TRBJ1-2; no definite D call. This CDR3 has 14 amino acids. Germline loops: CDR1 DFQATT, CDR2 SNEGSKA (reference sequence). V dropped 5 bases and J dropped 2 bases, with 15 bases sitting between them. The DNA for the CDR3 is TGCAGTGCTCCCCAGACGGGAGGAAACTATGGCTACACCTTC. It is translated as CSAPQTGGNYGYTF.